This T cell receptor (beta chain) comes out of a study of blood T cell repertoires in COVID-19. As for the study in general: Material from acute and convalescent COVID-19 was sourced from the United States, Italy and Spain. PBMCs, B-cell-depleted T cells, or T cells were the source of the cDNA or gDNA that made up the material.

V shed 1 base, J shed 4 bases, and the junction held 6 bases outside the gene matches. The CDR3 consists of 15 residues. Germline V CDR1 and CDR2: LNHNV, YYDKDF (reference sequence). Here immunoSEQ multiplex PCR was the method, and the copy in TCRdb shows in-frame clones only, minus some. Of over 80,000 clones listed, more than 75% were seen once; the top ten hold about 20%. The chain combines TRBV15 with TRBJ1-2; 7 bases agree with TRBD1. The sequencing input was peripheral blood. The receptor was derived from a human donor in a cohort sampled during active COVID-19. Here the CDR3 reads CATSRGDRDFYGYTF. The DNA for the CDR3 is TGTGCCACCAGCAGAGGTGACAGGGACTTCTATGGCTACACCTTC.